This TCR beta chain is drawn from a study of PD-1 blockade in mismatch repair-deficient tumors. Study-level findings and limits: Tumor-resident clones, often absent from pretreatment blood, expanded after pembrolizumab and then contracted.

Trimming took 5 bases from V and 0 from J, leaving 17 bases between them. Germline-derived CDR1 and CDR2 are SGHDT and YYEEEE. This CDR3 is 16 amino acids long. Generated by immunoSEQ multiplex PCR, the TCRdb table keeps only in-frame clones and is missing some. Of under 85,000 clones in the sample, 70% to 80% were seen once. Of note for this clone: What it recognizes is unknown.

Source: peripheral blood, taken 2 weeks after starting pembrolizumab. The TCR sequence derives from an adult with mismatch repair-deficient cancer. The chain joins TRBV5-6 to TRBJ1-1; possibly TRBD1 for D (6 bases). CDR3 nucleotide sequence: TGTGCCAGCAGGCTGGCGGGACAAGGTTTGAACACTGAAGCTTTCTTT. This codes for CASRLAGQGLNTEAFF.